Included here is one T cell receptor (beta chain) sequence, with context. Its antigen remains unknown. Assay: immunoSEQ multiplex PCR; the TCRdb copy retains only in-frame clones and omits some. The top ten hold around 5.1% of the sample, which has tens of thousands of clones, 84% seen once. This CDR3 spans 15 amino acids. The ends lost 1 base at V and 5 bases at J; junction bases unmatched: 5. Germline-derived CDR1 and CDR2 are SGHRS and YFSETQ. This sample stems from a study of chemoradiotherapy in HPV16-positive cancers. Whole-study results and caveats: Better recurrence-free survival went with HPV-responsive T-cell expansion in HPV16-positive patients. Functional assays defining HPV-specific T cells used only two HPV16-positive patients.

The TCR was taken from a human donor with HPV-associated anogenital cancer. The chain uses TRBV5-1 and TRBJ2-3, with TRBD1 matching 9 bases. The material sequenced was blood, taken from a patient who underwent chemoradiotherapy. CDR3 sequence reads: CASSLRTGEVDTQYF. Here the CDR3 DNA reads TGCGCCAGCAGCTTGCGGACAGGGGAGGTAGATACGCAGTATTTT.